This T cell receptor beta chain was recorded in a study of T cell responses to AZD1222 COVID-19 vaccine. Looking at the study overall: Combined were second doses at about 4 or about 12 weeks. Overall study results and limits: Among the donors, most were white British and more were female, and clonal diversity was possibly underestimated. Following two doses of AZD1222, Spike-specific TCR breadth and depth rose. Reportedly, close to half of spike-specific TCRs are directed against unmutated variant regions.

Concerning this clone: Its antigen is unidentified.

Germline CDR1 SGHVS, CDR2 FQNEAQ. CDR3 length equals 18 residues. The J segment lost 4 bases and the V segment lost 5 bases, leaving 14 bases of the junction unmatched. Repertoires were generated with immunoSEQ multiplex PCR, while TCRdb's copy carries only in-frame clones and drops some. The profile shows some 89,000 clones, roughly nine tenths of them singletons. This TCR was recovered from an adult in good health. The V gene is TRBV7-8, the J gene TRBJ1-3, with 10 bases identical to TRBD1. The material was peripheral blood, obtained on day 0 of AZD1222 vaccination. CDR3 DNA sequence: TGTGCCAGCAGCCACTCGAACAGACAGGGGGCGTGGGGAAACACCATATATTTT. Translating it yields CASSHSNRQGAWGNTIYF.